This T cell receptor beta chain was recorded in a study of blood T cells in healthy people across ages. Study-wide results and caveats: Long-lived donors carried more naive CD4+ cells and greater diversity than aged donors.

PBMCs were isolated at a quantity of at least 7 million per sample. V shed 5 bases and J 0 bases; nucleotides not matched to a gene: 4. The germline gives CDR1 LGHDT, CDR2 YNNKEL (reference sequence). This CDR3 comprises 15 residues. On this clonotype: What it recognizes is unknown.

A sample-barcoded 5' primer and a J-beta primer mix were used in a second PCR of roughly 7 to 12 cycles. TCRdb reanalysed the 5' RACE reads using MiXCR and keeps one entry per CDR3 protein. The sample includes roughly 800,000 distinct CDR3 sequences, about a quarter of them seen just once. The same data also contributed to another study, on T cells of mothers and their children. From that study: Maternal samples each gave over 9.5 million TCR beta CDR3 reads, and child samples several million each.

The chain uses TRBV3-1 and TRBJ2-3; 8 bases are a match to TRBD2. Sample: blood. The source is a boy aged 5-17 years in good health. The DNA for the CDR3 is TGTGCCAGCAGCTTCCGACTAGCGAGCACAGATACGCAGTATTTT. It is translated as CASSFRLASTDTQYF.